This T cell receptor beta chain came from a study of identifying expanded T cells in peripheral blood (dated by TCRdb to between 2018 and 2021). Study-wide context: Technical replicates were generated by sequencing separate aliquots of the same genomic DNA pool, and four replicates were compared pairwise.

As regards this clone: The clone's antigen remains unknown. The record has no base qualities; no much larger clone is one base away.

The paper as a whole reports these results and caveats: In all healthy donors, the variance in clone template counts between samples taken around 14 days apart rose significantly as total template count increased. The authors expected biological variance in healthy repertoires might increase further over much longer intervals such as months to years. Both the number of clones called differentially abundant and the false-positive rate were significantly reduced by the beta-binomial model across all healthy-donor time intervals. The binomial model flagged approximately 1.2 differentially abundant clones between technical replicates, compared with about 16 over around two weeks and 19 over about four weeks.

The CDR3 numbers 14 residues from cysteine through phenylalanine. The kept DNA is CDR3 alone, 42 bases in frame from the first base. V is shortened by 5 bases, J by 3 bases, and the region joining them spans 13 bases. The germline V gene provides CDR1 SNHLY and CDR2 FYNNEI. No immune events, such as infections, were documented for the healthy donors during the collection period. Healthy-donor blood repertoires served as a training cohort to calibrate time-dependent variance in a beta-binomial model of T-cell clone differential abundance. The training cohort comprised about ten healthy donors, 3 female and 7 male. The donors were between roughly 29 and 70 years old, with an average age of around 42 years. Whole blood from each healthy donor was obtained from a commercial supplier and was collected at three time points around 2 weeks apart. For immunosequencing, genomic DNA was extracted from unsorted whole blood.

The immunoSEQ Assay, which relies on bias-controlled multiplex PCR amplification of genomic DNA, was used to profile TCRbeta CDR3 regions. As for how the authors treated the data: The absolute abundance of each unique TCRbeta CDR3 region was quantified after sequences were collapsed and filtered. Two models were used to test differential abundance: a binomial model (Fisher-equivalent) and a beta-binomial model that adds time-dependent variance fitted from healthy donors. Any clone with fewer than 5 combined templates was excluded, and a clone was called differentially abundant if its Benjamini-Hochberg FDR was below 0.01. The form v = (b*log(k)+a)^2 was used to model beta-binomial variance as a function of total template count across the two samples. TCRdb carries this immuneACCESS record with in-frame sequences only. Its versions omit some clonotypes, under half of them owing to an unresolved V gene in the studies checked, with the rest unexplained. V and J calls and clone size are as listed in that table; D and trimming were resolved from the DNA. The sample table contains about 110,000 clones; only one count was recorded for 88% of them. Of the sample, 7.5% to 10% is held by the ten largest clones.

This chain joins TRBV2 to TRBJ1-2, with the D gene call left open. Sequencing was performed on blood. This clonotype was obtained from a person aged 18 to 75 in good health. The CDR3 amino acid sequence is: CASSQQTDHYGYTF. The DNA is TGTGCCAGCAGTCAACAGACGGATCACTATGGCTACACCTTC.